This TCR beta chain was retrieved from a study of blood T cell repertoires in COVID-19. Study-level information: Specimens from acute and convalescent COVID-19 originated in the United States, Italy and Spain. The cDNA or gDNA used as material had been derived from T cells, B-cell-depleted T cells, or PBMCs.

The CDR3 runs 14 residues. V lost 5 bases and J lost 1; bases outside the gene matches: 4. Germline V CDR1 and CDR2: SGDLS, YYNGEE. The method was immunoSEQ multiplex PCR; TCRdb's version includes in-frame clones alone and lacks a portion of them. Here the sample spans a few hundred thousand clones, approximately 88% being singletons. The chain carries TRBV9 and TRBJ1-1; 8 bases line up with TRBD1. The origin of this receptor is a woman aged 25 to 39 with COVID-19, enrolled during active disease. Sequenced material: peripheral blood. Here the CDR3 reads CASRKGQANTEAFF. The CDR3 DNA is TGTGCCAGCAGAAAGGGACAGGCGAACACTGAAGCTTTCTTT.